Included here is one T cell receptor (beta chain) sequence, with context. What it binds is not known. Germline-derived CDR1 and CDR2 are MNHNS and SASEGT. The CDR3 contains 15 residues. V dropped 0 bases and J dropped 4 bases, with 11 bases sitting between them. Data came from immunoSEQ multiplex PCR; TCRdb stores just in-frame clones and leaves some out. The sample lists approximately 53,000 clones, approximately 92% occurring once. Baseline was the first blood sampling point, followed by cycle 4 day 1 and cycle 7 day 1. The data belong to a study of OX40 agonist ivuxolimab in advanced cancers. Study-wide findings and caveats: At doses 0.1 to 3.0 mg/kg, CD4+ and CD8+ clones expanded.

This chain connects TRBV6-1 to TRBJ2-3; a possible D gene is TRBD2 (5 bases). The TCR comes from an adult with an advanced solid tumor such as melanoma, head and neck, liver or kidney cancer. The material was CD4+ or CD8+ T cells sorted from blood, obtained in a trial of the OX40 agonist ivuxolimab. CDR3 in amino acids: CASSEARGISDTQYF. CDR3 sequence (DNA): TGTGCCAGCAGTGAAGCTCGAGGGATATCAGATACGCAGTATTTT.